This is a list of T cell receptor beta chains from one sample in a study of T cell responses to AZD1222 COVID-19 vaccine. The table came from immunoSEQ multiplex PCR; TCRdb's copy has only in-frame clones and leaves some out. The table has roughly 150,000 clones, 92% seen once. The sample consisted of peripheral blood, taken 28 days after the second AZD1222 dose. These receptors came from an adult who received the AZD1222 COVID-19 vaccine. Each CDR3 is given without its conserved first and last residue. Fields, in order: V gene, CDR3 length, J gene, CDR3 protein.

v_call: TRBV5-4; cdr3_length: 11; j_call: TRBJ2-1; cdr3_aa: ATHGQGWNEQF
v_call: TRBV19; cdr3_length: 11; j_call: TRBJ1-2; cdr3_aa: ASRQGGDYGYT
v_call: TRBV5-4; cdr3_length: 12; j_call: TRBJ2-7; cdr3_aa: ASSSGTFLYEQY
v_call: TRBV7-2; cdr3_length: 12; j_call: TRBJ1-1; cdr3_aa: ASSPWPGYTEAF
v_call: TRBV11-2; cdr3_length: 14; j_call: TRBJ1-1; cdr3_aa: ASSLGGGRTFTEAF
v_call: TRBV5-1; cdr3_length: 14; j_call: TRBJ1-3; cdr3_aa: ASSLEARGTGNTIY
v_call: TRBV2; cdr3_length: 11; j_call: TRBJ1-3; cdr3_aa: ASSWESGNTIY
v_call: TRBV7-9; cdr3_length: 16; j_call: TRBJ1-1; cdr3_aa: ASSSRWTGGNLRTEAF
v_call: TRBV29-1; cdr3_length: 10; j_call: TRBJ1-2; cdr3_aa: SVASGDYGYT
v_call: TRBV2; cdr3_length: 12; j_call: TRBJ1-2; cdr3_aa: ASRAQGVGYGYT
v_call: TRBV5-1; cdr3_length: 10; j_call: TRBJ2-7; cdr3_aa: ASSWDREEQY
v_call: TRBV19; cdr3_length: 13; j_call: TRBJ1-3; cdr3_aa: ASSLPDRQGNTIY
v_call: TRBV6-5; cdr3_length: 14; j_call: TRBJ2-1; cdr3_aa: ASSYGLQGGYNEQF
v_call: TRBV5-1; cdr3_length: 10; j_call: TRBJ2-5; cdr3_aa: ASSGQGETQY
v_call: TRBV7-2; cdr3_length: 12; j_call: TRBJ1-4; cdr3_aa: ASSIDRGDEKLF
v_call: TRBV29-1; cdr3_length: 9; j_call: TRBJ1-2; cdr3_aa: SGEEGYGYT
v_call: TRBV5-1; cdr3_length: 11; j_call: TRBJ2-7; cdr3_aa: ASSIHKGAEQY
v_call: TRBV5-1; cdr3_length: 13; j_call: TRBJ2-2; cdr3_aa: ASHHRRPNTGELF
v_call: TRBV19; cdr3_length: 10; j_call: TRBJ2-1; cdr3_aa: ASSMWHNEQF
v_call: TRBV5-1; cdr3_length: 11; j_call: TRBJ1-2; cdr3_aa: ASSLGWGNGYT
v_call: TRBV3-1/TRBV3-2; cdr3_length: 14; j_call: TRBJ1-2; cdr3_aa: ASSQDLEGANYGYT
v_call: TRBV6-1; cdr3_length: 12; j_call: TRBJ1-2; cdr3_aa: ASSEWDRGYGYT
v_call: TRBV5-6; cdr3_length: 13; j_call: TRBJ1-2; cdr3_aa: ASTPASRVNYGYT
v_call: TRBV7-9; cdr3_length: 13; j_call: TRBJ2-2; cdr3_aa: ASSLGDVNTGELF
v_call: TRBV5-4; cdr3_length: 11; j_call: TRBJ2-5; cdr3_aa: ASSSQGKETQY
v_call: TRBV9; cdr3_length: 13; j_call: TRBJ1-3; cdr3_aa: ASSVESSSGNTIY
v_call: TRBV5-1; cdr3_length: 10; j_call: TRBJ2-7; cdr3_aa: ASSLVGYEQY
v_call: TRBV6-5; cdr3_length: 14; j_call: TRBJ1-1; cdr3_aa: ASSYSRDRGQGEAF
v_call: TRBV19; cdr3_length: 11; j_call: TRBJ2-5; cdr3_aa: ATSPPYQETQY
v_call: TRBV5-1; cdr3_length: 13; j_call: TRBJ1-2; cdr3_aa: ASSVGPSLNYGYT
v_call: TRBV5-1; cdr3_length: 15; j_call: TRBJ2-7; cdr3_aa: ASSLAGTAKGRVEQY
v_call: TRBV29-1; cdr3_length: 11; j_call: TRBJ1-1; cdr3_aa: SAGDRGLTEAF
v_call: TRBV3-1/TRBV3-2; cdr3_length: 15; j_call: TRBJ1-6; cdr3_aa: ASSQGGPVGGNSPLH
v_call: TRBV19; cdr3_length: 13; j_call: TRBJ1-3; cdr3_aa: ASSAVLLSGNTIY
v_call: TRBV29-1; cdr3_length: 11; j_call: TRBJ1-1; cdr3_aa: SVEQILNTEAF
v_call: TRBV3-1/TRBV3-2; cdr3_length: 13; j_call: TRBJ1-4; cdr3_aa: ASSRLGVWDEKLF
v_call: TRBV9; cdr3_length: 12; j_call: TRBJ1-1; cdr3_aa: ASSDPTGDTEAF
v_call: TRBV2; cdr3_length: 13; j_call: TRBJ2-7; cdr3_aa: ASRVRDSDSYEQY
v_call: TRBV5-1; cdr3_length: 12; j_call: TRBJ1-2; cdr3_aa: ARLKQGRGYGYT
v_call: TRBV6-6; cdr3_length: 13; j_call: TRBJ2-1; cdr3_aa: ASSSSSGVWNEQF
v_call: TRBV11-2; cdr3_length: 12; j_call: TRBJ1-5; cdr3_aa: ASSSWGSNQPQH
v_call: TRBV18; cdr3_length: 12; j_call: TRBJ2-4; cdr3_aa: ASSPGTGENIQY
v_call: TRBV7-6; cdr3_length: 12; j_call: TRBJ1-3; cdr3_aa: ASSWTEEGNTIY
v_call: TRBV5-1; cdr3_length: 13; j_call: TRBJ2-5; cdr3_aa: ASSSSGTSEETQY
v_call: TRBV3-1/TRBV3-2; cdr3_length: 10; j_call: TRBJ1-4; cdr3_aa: ASSQVREKLF
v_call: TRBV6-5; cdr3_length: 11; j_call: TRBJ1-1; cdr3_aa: ASSYSLNTEAF
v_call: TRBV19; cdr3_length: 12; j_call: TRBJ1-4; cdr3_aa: ASSVGQGDEKLF
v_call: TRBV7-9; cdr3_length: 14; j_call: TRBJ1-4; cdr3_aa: ASSSPGQGSNEKLF
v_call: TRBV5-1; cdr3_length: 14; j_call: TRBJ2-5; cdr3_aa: ASSQLQGRGQETQY
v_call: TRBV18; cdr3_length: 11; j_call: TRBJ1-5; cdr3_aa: ASSSGLDQPQH
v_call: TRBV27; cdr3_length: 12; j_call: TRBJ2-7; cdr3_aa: ASSSGGSLYEQY
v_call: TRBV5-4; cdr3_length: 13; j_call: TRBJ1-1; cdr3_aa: ASSPLPGTGSEAF
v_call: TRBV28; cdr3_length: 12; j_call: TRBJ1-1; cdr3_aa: ASLTAGADTEAF